This T cell receptor (beta chain) stems from a study of T cells in Graves' hyperthyroidism and ophthalmopathy. Study-level background: Peripheral blood was acquired at first diagnosis, ahead of any therapy whatsoever.

The study's findings and limits: Stable hyperthyroidism was separated from ophthalmopathy by a model based on 13 V-J features. With a median lead of about six months before onset, the model predicted ophthalmopathy.

TCR beta CDR3 regions were amplified from RNA transcripts. The HTBI set primed first-round TCR CDR3 RT-PCR. MiXCR, run by TCRdb on the multiplex PCR reads, gives a single entry per CDR3 protein. The sample gives 500,000 to 750,000 distinct CDR3 sequences, 14% of which show up once; roughly 6.9% is in the top ten. Remarks on this clonotype: The antigen is undetermined.

The CDR3 extends over 15 amino acids. V gave up 4 bases and J gave up 5 bases; unmatched junction bases: 7. Germline-derived CDR1 and CDR2 are SGDLS and YYNGEE. Sequenced material: blood. The TCR was taken from a woman aged 18-30 years with Graves' ophthalmopathy. This chain joins TRBV9 and TRBJ2-1, with 9 nucleotides matching TRBD2. This chain's CDR3 is CASSPDQREDNEQFF. In DNA, the CDR3 is TGTGCCAGCAGCCCAGACCAGCGGGAGGACAATGAGCAGTTCTTC.